The 20 T cell receptor beta chains in this list originate from one sample, sequenced in a study of T cells expressing NK-cell markers. Reprocessing the 5' RACE reads, TCRdb reports a single entry for every CDR3 protein and omits DNA. This sample contains around 550,000 distinct CDR3 sequences. The sample was blood T cells: a sorted CD56 or NKG2C T cell subset, CD4+ or CD8+ T cells, or bulk PBMC T cells (not recorded which). The origin of the receptors is a man younger than 35 in good health.

J is TRBJ2-5 and V is TRBV20-1; the TCRdb D gene call, TRBD1, has no DNA to confirm it. This CDR3 contains 15 residues. Germline loops: CDR1 DFQATT, CDR2 SNEGSKA (reference sequence). The CDR3 here is CSARDRDRGLGTQYF.

The chain has TRBV7-9 and TRBJ2-5; the D call of TRBD2 rests on TCRdb alone, since no DNA is present to check it. Germline CDR1 and CDR2: SEHNR and FQNEAQ (reference sequence). There are 16 residues in the CDR3. CDR3: CASSLRLGGWRETQYF.

V usage is TRBV11-2 and J usage is TRBJ2-7; there is no DNA to check the TCRdb D call of TRBD1. CDR1 is SGHAT, CDR2 FQNNGV, per germline. The CDR3 extends over 15 amino acids. This CDR3 is CASSLDPGPLYEQYF.

The gene calls are TRBV7-2 and TRBJ2-2; TCRdb indicates TRBD1, and absent DNA this call remains unverified. Germline lookup yields CDR1 SGHTA and CDR2 FQGNSA. The CDR3 covers 15 residues. The CDR3 loop is CASSFRDPYNGELFF.

This sequence joins TRBV6-2 or TRBV6-3 and TRBJ2-7; TCRdb returns TRBD2, unconfirmable since there is no DNA. In germline, CDR1 is MNHEY, CDR2 SVGEGT. The CDR3 covers 18 residues. CDR3 residues: CASSYTGLAGGSVYEQYF.

The chain links TRBV24-1 to TRBJ2-2; TCRdb's assignment of TRBD1 cannot be checked, as there is no DNA. The length of the CDR3 is 17 residues. Per germline, CDR1 KGHDR and CDR2 SFDVKD. CDR3 sequence: CATSDLSGATDTGELFF.

The chain employs TRBV28 and TRBJ2-5. The CDR3 runs to 16 residues. Germline V lookup: CDR1 MDHEN, CDR2 SYDVKM. The CDR3 protein is CASSFMGPLIQETQYF.

The J gene is TRBJ2-1, the V gene TRBV7-8; checking the TCRdb D call of TRBD2 is not possible without DNA. Germline assignment: CDR1 SGHVS and CDR2 FQNEAQ. This CDR3 spans 18 amino acids. The CDR3 loop is CASSLEGTSGGIYNEQFF. Using reference TRBV7-8 and TRBJ2-1 for the parts outside the CDR3, the full variable domain is GAGVSQSPRYKVAKRGQDVALRCDPISGHVSLFWYQQALGQGPEFLTYFQNEAQLDKSGLPSDRFFAERPEGSVSTLKIQRTQQEDSAVYLCASSLEGTSGGIYNEQFFGPGTRLTVL.

The chain combines TRBV5-6 with TRBJ2-1; checking the TCRdb D call of TRBD2 is not possible without DNA. Germline lookup yields CDR1 SGHDT and CDR2 YYEEEE. This CDR3 has 13 amino acids. The CDR3 protein is CATGSSGIYEQFF.

The chain links TRBV12-3 or TRBV12-4 to TRBJ2-5. The CDR3 runs to 15 residues. The CDR3 is CASSRLNGVGETQYF.

The chain is built from TRBV7-2 and TRBJ2-7; TCRdb proposes TRBD1, but this gene call is untestable without DNA. The germline V gene has CDR1 SGHTA and CDR2 FQGNSA. This CDR3 region has 16 residues. This CDR3 is CASSLGLGGYTYEQYF.

V and J are TRBV5-1 and TRBJ2-7; TCRdb picks TRBD2, but there is no DNA to check that call. CDR1 is SGHRS, CDR2 YFSETQ, per germline. The CDR3 loop spans 14 amino acids. CDR3 amino acids: CASSWGLAEYEQYF.

The chain links TRBV6-2 or TRBV6-3 to TRBJ2-1; TCRdb gives TRBD1 as the D gene, but with no DNA this cannot be confirmed. The CDR3 consists of 17 residues. The germline V gene encodes CDR1 MNHEY and CDR2 SVGEGT. The CDR3 is CASKANSPGLSGGEQFF.

The gene calls are TRBV11-3 and TRBJ2-1; the D call of TRBD1 rests on TCRdb alone, since no DNA is present to check it. The CDR3 runs to 15 residues. Germline V gene lookup returns CDR1 SGHNT and CDR2 YENEEA. The CDR3 protein is CASSFPGHQYNEQFF.

J is TRBJ2-7 and V is TRBV7-2; the TRBD2 assignment by TCRdb is unverifiable without DNA. Germline lookup yields CDR1 SGHTA and CDR2 FQGNSA. The CDR3 contains 13 residues. CDR3 amino acids: CASSSRERAEQYF.

The CDR3 sequence is CSVEVTDTQYF. The chain carries TRBV29-1 and TRBJ2-3. This CDR3 spans 11 amino acids. CDR1 is SQVTM, CDR2 ANQGSEA, per germline.

This chain joins TRBV20-1 and TRBJ2-7. Germline V gene sequence: CDR1 DFQATT, CDR2 SNEGSKA (reference sequence). The CDR3 is 13 residues long. The CDR3 is CSARPNLAYEQYF.

This chain joins TRBV7-9 and TRBJ2-7; TCRdb's D gene call, TRBD2, goes unchecked for lack of DNA. CDR3 length: 15 amino acids. CDR1 and CDR2 from the germline V gene are SEHNR and FQNEAQ (reference sequence). Here the CDR3 reads CASSLSGTKDYEQYF.

V usage is TRBV29-1 and J usage is TRBJ2-5. The CDR3 contains 11 residues. The germline gives CDR1 SQVTM, CDR2 ANQGSEA. This CDR3 is CAIVAQETQYF.

CDR3 sequence: CASRADGASGNTIYF. This sequence joins TRBV12-3 or TRBV12-4 and TRBJ1-3. There are 15 residues in the CDR3.